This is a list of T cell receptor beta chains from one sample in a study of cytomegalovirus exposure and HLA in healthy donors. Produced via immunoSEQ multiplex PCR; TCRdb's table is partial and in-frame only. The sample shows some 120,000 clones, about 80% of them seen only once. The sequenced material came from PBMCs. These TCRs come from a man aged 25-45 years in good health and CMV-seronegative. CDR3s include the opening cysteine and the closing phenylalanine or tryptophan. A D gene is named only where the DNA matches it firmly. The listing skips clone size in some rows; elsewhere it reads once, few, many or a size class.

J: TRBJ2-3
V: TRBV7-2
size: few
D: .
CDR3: CASSSTDTQYF
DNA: TGTGCAAGCTCGAGCACAGATACGCAGTATTTT

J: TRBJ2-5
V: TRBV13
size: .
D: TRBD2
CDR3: CASSYSGGQETQYF
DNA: TGTGCCAGCAGTTATAGCGGGGGCCAAGAGACCCAGTACTTC

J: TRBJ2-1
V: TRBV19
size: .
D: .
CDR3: CASNPSWQGSDNEQFF
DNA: TGTGCCAGTAATCCGTCTTGGCAGGGGAGCGACAATGAGCAGTTCTTC

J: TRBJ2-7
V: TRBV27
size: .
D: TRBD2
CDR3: CASSPGTSGTYEQYF
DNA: TGTGCCAGCAGTCCCGGGACTAGCGGAACCTACGAGCAGTACTTC

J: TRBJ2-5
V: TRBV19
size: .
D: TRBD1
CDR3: CASSVQGERGTQYF
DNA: TGTGCCAGTAGTGTACAGGGGGAACGGGGGACCCAGTACTTC

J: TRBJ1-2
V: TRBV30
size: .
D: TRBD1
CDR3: CAWAGQVGIYGYTF
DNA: TGTGCCTGGGCCGGACAGGTGGGGATCTATGGCTACACCTTC

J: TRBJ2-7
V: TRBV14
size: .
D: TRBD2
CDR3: CASSFFGGRAVYEQYF
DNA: TGTGCCAGCAGCTTCTTCGGCGGGAGGGCCGTATACGAGCAGTACTTC

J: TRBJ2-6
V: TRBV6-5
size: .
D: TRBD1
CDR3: CASSGTVSGANVLPF
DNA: TGTGCCAGCAGCGGGACAGTCTCTGGGGCCAACGTCCTGCCTTTC

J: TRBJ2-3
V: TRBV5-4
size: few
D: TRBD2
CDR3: CASSLQREADTQYF
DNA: TGTGCCAGCAGCTTACAGCGGGAGGCAGATACGCAGTATTTT

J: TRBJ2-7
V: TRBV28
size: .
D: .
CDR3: CASSPLVSGEQYF
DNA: TGTGCCAGCAGTCCGCTAGTCTCTGGCGAGCAGTACTTC

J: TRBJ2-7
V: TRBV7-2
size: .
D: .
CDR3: CASSSGAGTHYEQYF
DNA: TGTGCCAGCAGCTCTGGCGCCGGGACACATTACGAGCAGTACTTC

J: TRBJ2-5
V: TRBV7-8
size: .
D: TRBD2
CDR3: CASSTRGGEQETQYF
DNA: TGTGCCAGCAGCACTCGGGGAGGGGAGCAAGAGACCCAGTACTTC

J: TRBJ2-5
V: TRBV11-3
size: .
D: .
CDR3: CASSLVGGTGETQYF
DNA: TGTGCCAGCAGCTTAGTAGGCGGGACGGGGGAGACCCAGTACTTC

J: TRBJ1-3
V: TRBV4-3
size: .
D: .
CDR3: CASSQGSGTGNTIYF
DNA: TGCGCCAGCAGCCAAGGCTCAGGGACTGGAAACACCATATATTTT

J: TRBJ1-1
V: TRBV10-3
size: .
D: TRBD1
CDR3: CAISGQGGDTEAFF
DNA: TGTGCCATCAGTGGACAGGGAGGCGACACTGAAGCTTTCTTT

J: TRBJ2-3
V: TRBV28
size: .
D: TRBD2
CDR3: CASSLGTVAGDTQYF
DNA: TGTGCCAGCAGTCTCGGGACTGTAGCGGGAGATACGCAGTATTTT

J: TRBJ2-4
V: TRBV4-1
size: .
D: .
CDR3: CASSPSPRLAVIAKNIQYF
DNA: TGCGCCAGCAGCCCCTCCCCGCGGTTGGCCGTAATAGCCAAAAACATTCAGTACTTC

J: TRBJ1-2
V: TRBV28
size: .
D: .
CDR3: CASSLSLEVYGYTF
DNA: TGTGCCAGCAGTTTATCCCTTGAGGTCTATGGCTACACCTTC

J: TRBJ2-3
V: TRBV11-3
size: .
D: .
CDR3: CASSLGVLGPTDTQYF
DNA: TGTGCCAGCAGCTTAGGAGTGCTAGGTCCGACAGATACGCAGTATTTT

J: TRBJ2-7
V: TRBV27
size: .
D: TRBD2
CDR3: CASSYRGGYEQYF
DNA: TGTGCCAGCAGTTATCGGGGGGGATACGAGCAGTACTTC

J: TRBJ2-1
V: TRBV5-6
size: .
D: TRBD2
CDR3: CASSPPTGTSGNNEQFF
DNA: TGTGCCAGCAGCCCACCCACCGGGACTAGCGGAAACAATGAGCAGTTCTTC

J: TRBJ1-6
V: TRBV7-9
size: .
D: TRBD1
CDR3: CASSPRDRGMYSPLHF
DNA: TGTGCCAGCAGCCCACGGGACAGGGGGATGTATTCACCCCTCCACTTT

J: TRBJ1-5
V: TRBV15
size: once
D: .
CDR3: CATRRTESNQPQHF
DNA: TGTGCCACCAGAAGGACAGAGAGCAATCAGCCCCAGCATTTT

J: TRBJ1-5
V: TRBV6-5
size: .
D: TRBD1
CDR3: CASSRTGRGSQPQNF
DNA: TGTGCCAGCAGCCGGACAGGGAGAGGTAGTCAGCCCCAGAATTTT

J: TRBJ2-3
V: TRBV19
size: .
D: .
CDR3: CASSTTRGDTQYF
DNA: TGTGCCAGTAGTACGACAAGGGGAGATACGCAGTATTTT

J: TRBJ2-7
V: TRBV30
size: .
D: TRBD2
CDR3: CAWRGTSGMFEQYF
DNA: TGTGCCTGGAGGGGGACTAGCGGGATGTTCGAGCAGTACTTC

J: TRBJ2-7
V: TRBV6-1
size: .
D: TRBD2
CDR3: CASSGGVAGGDEQYF
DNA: TGTGCCAGCAGTGGGGGTGTGGCGGGAGGGGACGAGCAGTACTTC

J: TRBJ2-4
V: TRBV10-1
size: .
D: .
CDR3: CASSESMTGLAKNIQYF
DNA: TGCGCCAGCAGTGAGTCGATGACTGGCTTAGCCAAAAACATTCAGTACTTC

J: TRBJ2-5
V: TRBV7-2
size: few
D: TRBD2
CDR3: CASSLVREKETQYF
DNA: TGTGCCAGCAGCTTAGTGCGGGAGAAAGAGACCCAGTACTTC

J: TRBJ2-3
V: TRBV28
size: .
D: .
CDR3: CASSLRGLYTDTQYF
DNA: TGTGCCAGCAGTTTGCGCGGGCTTTACACAGATACGCAGTATTTT

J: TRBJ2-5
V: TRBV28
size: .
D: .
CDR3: CASTYRVLDETQYF
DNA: TGTGCCAGCACCTACAGGGTACTTGACGAGACCCAGTACTTC

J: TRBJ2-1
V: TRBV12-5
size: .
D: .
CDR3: CASGESSYNEQFF
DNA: TGTGCTAGTGGGGAGAGCTCCTACAATGAGCAGTTCTTC

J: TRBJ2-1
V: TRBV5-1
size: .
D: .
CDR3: CASSLSTETYNEQFF
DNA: TGCGCCAGCAGCTTGTCGACGGAGACCTACAATGAGCAGTTCTTC

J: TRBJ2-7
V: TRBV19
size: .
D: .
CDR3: CASSRSLTGLYEQYF
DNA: TGTGCCAGTAGTAGATCCCTGACAGGATTATACGAGCAGTACTTC

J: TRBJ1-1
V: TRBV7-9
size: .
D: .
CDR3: CASSLSGIKNTEAFF
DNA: TGTGCCAGCAGCTTATCAGGGATTAAGAACACTGAAGCTTTCTTT

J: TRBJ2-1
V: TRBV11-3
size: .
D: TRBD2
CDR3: CASSLGGTSGSNEQFF
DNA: TGTGCCAGCAGCTTAGGGGGGACTAGCGGGAGTAATGAGCAGTTCTTC

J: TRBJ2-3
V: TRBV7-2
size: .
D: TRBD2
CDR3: CASSLAGLAGGVKYF
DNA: TGTGCCAGCAGCTTAGCAGGACTAGCGGGAGGTGTGAAGTATTTT

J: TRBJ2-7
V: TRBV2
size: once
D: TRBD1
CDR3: CASNPTGGGYEQYF
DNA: TGTGCCAGCAACCCGACAGGGGGCGGATACGAGCAGTACTTC

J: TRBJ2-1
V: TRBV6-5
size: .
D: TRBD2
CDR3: CATTRIAGGWDEQFF
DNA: TGTGCCACAACGAGAATAGCGGGAGGGTGGGATGAGCAGTTCTTC

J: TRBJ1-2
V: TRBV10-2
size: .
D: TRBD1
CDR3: CASRVTGSYGYTF
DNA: TGCGCCAGCAGAGTGACAGGGTCCTATGGCTACACCTTC

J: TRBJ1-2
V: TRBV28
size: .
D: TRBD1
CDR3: CASSLQGSPWGYTF
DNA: TGTGCCAGCAGTCTACAGGGGTCCCCCTGGGGCTACACCTTC

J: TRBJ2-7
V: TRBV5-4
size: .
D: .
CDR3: CASSLAGRYEQYF
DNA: TGTGCCAGCAGCCTGGCGGGTCGTTACGAGCAGTACTTC

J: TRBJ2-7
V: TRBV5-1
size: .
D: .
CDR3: CASSLQGFGEQYF
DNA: TGCGCCAGCAGCCTACAGGGATTTGGGGAGCAGTACTTC

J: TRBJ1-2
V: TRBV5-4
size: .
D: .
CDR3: CASRHDARAGSYGYTF
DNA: TGTGCCAGCAGACACGACGCCAGGGCAGGAAGCTATGGCTACACCTTC

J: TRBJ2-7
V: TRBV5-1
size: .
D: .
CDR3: CASSFGDVYEQYF
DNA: TGCGCCAGCAGCTTCGGGGATGTCTACGAGCAGTACTTC

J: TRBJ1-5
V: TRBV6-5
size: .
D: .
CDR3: CASSLRENSNQPQHF
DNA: TGTGCCAGCAGTTTGAGGGAAAATAGCAATCAGCCCCAGCATTTT

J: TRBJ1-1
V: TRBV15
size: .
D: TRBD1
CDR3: CATSGDRNTEAFF
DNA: TGTGCCACCAGCGGGGACAGGAACACTGAAGCTTTCTTT

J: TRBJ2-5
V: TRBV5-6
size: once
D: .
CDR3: CASSPREAGVMMETQYF
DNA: TGTGCCAGCAGTCCTCGAGAGGCAGGGGTGATGATGGAGACCCAGTACTTC

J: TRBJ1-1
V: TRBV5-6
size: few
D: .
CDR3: CASSLGIRERATEAFF
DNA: TGTGCCAGCAGCTTGGGCATCCGGGAACGGGCCACTGAAGCTTTCTTT

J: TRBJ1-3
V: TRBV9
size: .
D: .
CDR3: CASSAEGQGYGNTIYF
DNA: TGTGCCAGCAGCGCCGAAGGTCAGGGGTACGGAAACACCATATATTTT

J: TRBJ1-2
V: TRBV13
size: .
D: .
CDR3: CASRQIQGLYGYTF
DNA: TGTGCCAGCAGGCAAATTCAGGGCCTCTATGGCTACACCTTC

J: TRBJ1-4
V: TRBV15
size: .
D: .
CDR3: CATSRARGEIDHEKLFF
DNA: TGTGCCACCAGCCGCGCGCGGGGGGAGATTGACCATGAAAAACTGTTTTTT

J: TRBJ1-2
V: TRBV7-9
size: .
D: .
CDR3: CASSLVGGSYGYTF
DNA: TGTGCCAGCAGCTTAGTTGGGGGGAGCTATGGCTACACCTTC

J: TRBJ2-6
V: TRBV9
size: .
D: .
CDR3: CASSAGSIGANVLTF
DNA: TGTGCCAGCAGCGCGGGTTCTATTGGGGCCAACGTCCTGACTTTC